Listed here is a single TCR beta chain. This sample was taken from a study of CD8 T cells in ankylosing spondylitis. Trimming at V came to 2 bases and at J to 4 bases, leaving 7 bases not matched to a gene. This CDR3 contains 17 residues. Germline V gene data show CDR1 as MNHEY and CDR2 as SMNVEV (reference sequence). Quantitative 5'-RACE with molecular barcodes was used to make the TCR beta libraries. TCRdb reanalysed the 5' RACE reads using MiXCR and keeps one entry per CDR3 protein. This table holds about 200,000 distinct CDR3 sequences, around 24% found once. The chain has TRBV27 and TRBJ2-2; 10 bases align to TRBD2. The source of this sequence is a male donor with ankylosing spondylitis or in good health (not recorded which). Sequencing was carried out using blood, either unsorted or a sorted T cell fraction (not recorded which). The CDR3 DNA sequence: TGTGCCAGCAGTTTAAGTCGTCTAGCGGGAGCCACCGGGGAGCTGTTTTTT. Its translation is CASSLSRLAGATGELFF.